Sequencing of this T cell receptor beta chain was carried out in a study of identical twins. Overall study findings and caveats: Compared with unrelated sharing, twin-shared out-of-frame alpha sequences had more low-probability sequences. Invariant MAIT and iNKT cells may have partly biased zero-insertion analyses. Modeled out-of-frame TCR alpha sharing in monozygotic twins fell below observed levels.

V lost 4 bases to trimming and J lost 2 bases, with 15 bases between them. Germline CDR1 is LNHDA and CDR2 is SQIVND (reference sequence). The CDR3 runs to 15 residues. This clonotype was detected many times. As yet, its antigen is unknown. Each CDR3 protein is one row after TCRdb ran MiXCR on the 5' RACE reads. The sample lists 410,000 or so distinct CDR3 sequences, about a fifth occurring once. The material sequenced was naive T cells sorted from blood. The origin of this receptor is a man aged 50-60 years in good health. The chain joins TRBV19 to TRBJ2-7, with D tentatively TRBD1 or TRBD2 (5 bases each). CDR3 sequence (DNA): TGTGCCAGTAGTAACTACCGGGACCCGCCCTACGAGCAGTACTTC. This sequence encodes CASSNYRDPPYEQYF.